The 10 T cell receptor beta chains below come from one sample, sequenced in a study of blood T cell repertoires in COVID-19. Assay: immunoSEQ multiplex PCR; the TCRdb copy retains only in-frame clones and omits some. The sample has 40,000 to 45,000 clones, roughly nine tenths seen once. The sequenced sample was peripheral blood. These receptor sequences come from a man aged 50-60 years with COVID-19, enrolled during active disease.

V usage is TRBV29-1 and J usage is TRBJ1-4; D possibly corresponds to TRBD1 (5 bases). Germline V gene sequence: CDR1 SQVTM, CDR2 ANQGSEA. CDR3 length: 14 residues. Deletions cut 6 bases from V and 4 bases from J, with 15 bases between. DNA for the CDR3: TGCAGCGTGGACACAGGTGCCTTTAATGAAAAACTGTTTTTT. It encodes CSVDTGAFNEKLFF.

The V gene is TRBV6-1, the J gene TRBJ2-1; 12 bases fit TRBD2. Germline V gene data show CDR1 as MNHNS and CDR2 as SASEGT. Losses at the gene ends were 2 bases for V and 2 bases for J; bases not matched to a gene: 10. The CDR3 is 19 residues long. CDR3 protein: CASSERLAGGPRTYNEQFF. The DNA of the CDR3 is TGTGCCAGCAGTGAAAGGCTAGCGGGAGGGCCTCGGACCTACAATGAGCAGTTCTTC.

This clone was counted a single time. The chain employs TRBV5-1 and TRBJ2-3; a weak D match, TRBD1 (6 bases). The CDR3 is 17 amino acids. The ends were cut back, 4 bases at V and 0 bases at J, with 18 bases in the middle. Germline-derived CDR1 and CDR2 are SGHRS and YFSETQ. CDR3: CASSIYRDNYSTDTQYF. The CDR3 DNA sequence: TGCGCCAGCAGCATTTACCGGGACAACTATAGCACAGATACGCAGTATTTT.

V gene TRBV4-1 combines with J gene TRBJ2-7, with 7 nucleotides matching TRBD1. CDR1 and CDR2 from the germline V gene are MGHRA and YSYEKL. V was clipped by 1 base and J by 3 bases; unmatched bases: 6. The CDR3 sequence is 15 residues long. The CDR3 nucleotides are TGCGCCAGCAGCCAAGGGAAGGGGGCGGACTACGAGCAGTACTTC. Protein product: CASSQGKGADYEQYF.

J is TRBJ2-3 and V is TRBV9; no clear D gene. Trimming took off 3 bases at V and 2 bases at J, with 7 bases between the two ends. Germline V lookup: CDR1 SGDLS, CDR2 YYNGEE. This CDR3 is 13 amino acids long. For the CDR3, the DNA is TGTGCCAGCAGCGAGAGCCCCACAGATACGCAGTATTTT. Its protein product is CASSESPTDTQYF.

The chain is built from TRBV19 and TRBJ2-1; 12 bases are shared with TRBD2. The CDR3 runs to 15 residues. CDR1 is LNHDA, CDR2 SQIVND, per germline (reference sequence). The V gene end was trimmed by 6 bases and the J gene end by 9 bases; junction bases not matched to a gene: 9. The CDR3 sequence: CASSPLAGGPSEQFF. CDR3 nucleotides: TGTGCCAGTAGCCCCCTAGCGGGAGGGCCTAGTGAGCAGTTCTTC. Full variable domain (rest looked up from reference TRBV19 and TRBJ2-1): DGGITQSPKYLFRKEGQNVTLSCEQNLNHDAMYWYRQDPGQGLRLIYYSQIVNDFQKGDIAEGYSVSREKKESFPLTVTSAQKNPTAFYLCASSPLAGGPSEQFFGPGTRLTVL.

The chain has TRBV27 and TRBJ2-2, with 7 bases aligning to TRBD2. The germline V gene encodes CDR1 MNHEY and CDR2 SMNVEV (reference sequence). The J segment lost 7 bases and the V segment lost 0 bases, leaving 11 bases of the junction unmatched. The CDR3 has 17 residues. DNA for the CDR3: TGTGCCAGCAGTTTATCCCCGGGAGCGGGGTACAGCGGGGAGCTGTTTTTT. It codes for CASSLSPGAGYSGELFF.

The V gene is TRBV19, the J gene TRBJ1-1; perhaps TRBD1 as D (5 bases). V shed 0 bases and J shed 3 bases, with 5 bases lying between them. Germline assignment: CDR1 LNHDA and CDR2 SQIVND (reference sequence). CDR3 size: 13 residues. The CDR3 bases are TGTGCCAGTAGTATAGACAGGGACACTGAAGCTTTCTTT. This codes for CASSIDRDTEAFF.

The CDR3 DNA sequence: TGTGCCACCAGCAGAGCCAGAGATACGCAGTATTTT. Translation: CATSRARDTQYF. V usage is TRBV15 and J usage is TRBJ2-3; D gene unclear. Germline CDR1 LNHNV, CDR2 YYDKDF (reference sequence). Trimming took off 1 base at V and 5 bases at J, with 4 bases between the two ends. The CDR3 has 12 residues.

The V gene is TRBV29-1, the J gene TRBJ2-5, with D unclear. CDR3 length equals 11 residues. Trimming took off 5 bases at V and 4 bases at J, with 8 bases between the two ends. Germline CDR1 reads SQVTM; CDR2 reads ANQGSEA. CDR3 region: CSVRLPETQYF. The CDR3 region has the DNA TGCAGCGTTCGGTTACCAGAGACCCAGTACTTC. Using reference TRBV29-1 and TRBJ2-5 for the parts outside the CDR3, the full variable domain is SAVISQKPSRDICQRGTSLTIQCQVDSQVTMMFWYRQQPGQSLTLIATANQGSEATYESGFVIDKFPISRPNLTFSTLTVSNMSPEDSSIYLCSVRLPETQYFGPGTRLLVL.